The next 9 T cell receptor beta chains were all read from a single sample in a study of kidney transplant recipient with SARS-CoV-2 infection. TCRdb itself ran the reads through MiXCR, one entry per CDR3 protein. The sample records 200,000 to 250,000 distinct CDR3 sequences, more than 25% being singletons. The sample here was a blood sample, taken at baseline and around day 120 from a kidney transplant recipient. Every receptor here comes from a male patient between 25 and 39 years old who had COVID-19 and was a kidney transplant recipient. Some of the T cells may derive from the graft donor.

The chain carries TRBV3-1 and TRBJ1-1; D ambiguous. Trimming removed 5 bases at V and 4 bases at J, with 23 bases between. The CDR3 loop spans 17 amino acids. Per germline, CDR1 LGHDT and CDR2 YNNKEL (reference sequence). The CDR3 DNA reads TGTGCCAGCAGCACGCGAGGTCCCATTTCAATTCGCACTGAAGCTTTCTTT. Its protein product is CASSTRGPISIRTEAFF. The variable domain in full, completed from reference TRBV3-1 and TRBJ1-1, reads DTAVSQTPKYLVTQMGNDKSIKCEQNLGHDTMYWYKQDSKKFLKIMFSYNNKELIINETVPNRFSPKSPDKAHLNLHINSLELGDSAVYFCASSTRGPISIRTEAFFGQGTRLTVV.

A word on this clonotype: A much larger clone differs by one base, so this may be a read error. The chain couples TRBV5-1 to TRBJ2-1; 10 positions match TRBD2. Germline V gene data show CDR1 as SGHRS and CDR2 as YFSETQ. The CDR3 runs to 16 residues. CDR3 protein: CASLPLVASGRDEQLF. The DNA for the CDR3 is TGCGCCAGCCTTCCTTTGGTGGCTAGCGGGAGAGATGAGCAGCTCTTC.

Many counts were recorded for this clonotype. The CDR3 loop is CASSFTGAGNTIYF. As DNA, the CDR3 is TGTGCCAGCAGCTTTACAGGGGCTGGAAACACCATATATTTT. V gene TRBV5-6 combines with J gene TRBJ1-3, with 7 bases that match TRBD1. Germline V gene sequence: CDR1 SGHDT, CDR2 YYEEEE. CDR3 length: 14 amino acids. After removal of 2 bases from V and 2 bases from J, the junction contained 1 base not matched to a gene.

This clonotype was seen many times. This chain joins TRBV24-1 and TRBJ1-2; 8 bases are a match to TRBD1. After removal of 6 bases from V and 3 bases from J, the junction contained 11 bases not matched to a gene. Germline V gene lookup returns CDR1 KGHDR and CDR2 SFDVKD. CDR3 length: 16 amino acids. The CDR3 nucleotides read TGTGCCACCAGTTCGAGTCTGGGGGGACAGGACTATGGCTACACCTTC. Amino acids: CATSSSLGGQDYGYTF.

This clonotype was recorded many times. The CDR3 DNA sequence: TGTGCCAGCAGCTCGCACATCACCCTTCGAAAGACCTATGGCTACACCTTC. Its translation is CASSSHITLRKTYGYTF. The chain is built from TRBV3-1 and TRBJ1-2; D ambiguous. CDR1 is LGHDT and CDR2 is YNNKEL in the germline V gene (reference sequence). The CDR3 sequence is 17 residues long. The V gene lost 5 bases and the J gene lost 4 bases, with 23 bases spanning the gap.

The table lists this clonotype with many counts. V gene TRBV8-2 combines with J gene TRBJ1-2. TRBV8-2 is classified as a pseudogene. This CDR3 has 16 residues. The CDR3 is CGSSVHDSRKTYGYTF. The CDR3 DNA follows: TGTGGCAGTTCTGTTCATGATAGCCGAAAGACCTATGGCTACACCTTC.

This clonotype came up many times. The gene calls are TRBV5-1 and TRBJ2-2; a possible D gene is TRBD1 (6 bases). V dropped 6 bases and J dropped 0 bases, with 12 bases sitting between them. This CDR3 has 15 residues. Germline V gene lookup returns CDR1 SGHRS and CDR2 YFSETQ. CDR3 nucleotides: TGCGCCAGCACCCGGACAGTCTCGAACACCGGGGAGCTGTTTTTT. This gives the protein CASTRTVSNTGELFF.

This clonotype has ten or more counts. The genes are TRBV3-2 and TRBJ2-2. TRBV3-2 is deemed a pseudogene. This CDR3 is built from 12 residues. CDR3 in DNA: TGTGCCAGCAGCCAATCAGGCGGGGAGCTGTTTTTT. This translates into CASSQSGGELFF.

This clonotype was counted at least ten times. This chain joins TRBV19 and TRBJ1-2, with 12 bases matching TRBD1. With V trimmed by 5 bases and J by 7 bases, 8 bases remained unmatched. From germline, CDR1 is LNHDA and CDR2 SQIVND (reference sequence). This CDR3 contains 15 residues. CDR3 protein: CASSVPGQGASGYTF. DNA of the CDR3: TGTGCCAGTAGTGTGCCGGGACAGGGGGCTTCTGGCTACACCTTC.